The 16 T cell receptor beta chains reported below all come from one sample, sequenced in a study of post-analysis software for immune sequencing data (dated by TCRdb to between 2014 and 2017). Library prep was done by PCR. The instrument was an Illumina HiSeq 2500. Unique molecular identifiers were incorporated into TCR beta cDNA libraries to reduce PCR and sequencing biases. The raw public data were reprocessed by TCRdb itself: fastp quality trimming at Q25, MiXCR clonotype calling, in-frame beta chains only. One record per CDR3 amino acid sequence lists the most common genes and DNA. This sample has a few hundred thousand distinct CDR3 sequences in its table, and 34% of those were observed once. The ten biggest clones cover approximately 6% of the sample. Antigens of these TCRs are unknown. Study-level results and caveats: Patients showed significantly higher frequencies than controls for about five TRBV segments, among them TRBV5-6, TRBV5-1 and TRBV20-1.

The material sequenced was blood. The receptor source for this set is a girl younger than 18 with multiple sclerosis.

This chain links TRBV20-1 with TRBJ2-5, with 7 bases aligning to TRBD1. The CDR3 is 15 residues long. Looked up from germline, CDR1 is DFQATT and CDR2 is SNEGSKA (reference sequence). Trimming cost V 6 bases and J 1 base; bases outside gene matches: 11. CDR3 DNA sequence: TGCAGTGCCCTTAATCGACAGGGAACCCAAGAGACCCAGTACTTC. Its translation: CSALNRQGTQETQYF.

This clonotype was observed a single time. The V call is TRBV20-1, the J call TRBJ1-2, with 8 bases fitting TRBD1. CDR3 size: 13 residues. The germline CDR1 and CDR2 sequences are DFQATT and SNEGSKA (reference sequence). After removal of 4 bases from V and 2 bases from J, the junction contained 3 bases not matched to a gene. CDR3 sequence reads: CSAIQGANYGYTF. CDR3 sequence (DNA): TGCAGTGCTATCCAGGGGGCGAACTATGGCTACACCTTC.

The sample holds a few counts of this clonotype. This rearrangement joins TRBV4-1 to TRBJ1-2; a weak D match, TRBD1 (6 bases). This CDR3 contains 14 residues. Trimming cost V 3 bases and J 1 base, with 9 bases left between them. CDR1 and CDR2 (germline): MGHRA, YSYEKL. The CDR3 bases are TGCGCCAGCAGCCACCCAGGGGTTAACTATGGCTACACCTTC. It is translated as CASSHPGVNYGYTF.

Ten or more counts support this clonotype. This chain joins TRBV10-3 and TRBJ2-1, with 7 bases identical to TRBD1. J was trimmed by 13 bases and V by 7 bases; bases with no gene match: 16. Germline V lookup: CDR1 ENHRY, CDR2 SYGVKD. This CDR3 comprises 14 residues. The CDR3 region has the DNA TGTGCCATCAATAGAGAGGGGGCTTTGACAGGCCAGTTCTTC. It is translated as CAINREGALTGQFF.

This clonotype was picked up a small number of times. The chain employs TRBV5-1 and TRBJ2-7; D remains unclear. Trimming cost V 5 bases and J 3 bases, with 12 bases left between them. Germline values: CDR1 SGHRS, CDR2 YFSETQ. This CDR3 region has 13 residues. CDR3 region: CASSSGAVYEQYF. The CDR3 DNA reads as TGCGCCAGCAGTTCTGGAGCTGTCTACGAGCAGTACTTC.

This clonotype was seen only a few times. CDR3 in amino acids: CASSSPGLADTDTQYF. The CDR3 nucleotides read TGTGCCAGCAGCTCCCCGGGACTAGCGGACACAGATACGCAGTATTTT. This sequence joins TRBV11-2 and TRBJ2-3; 11 positions agree with TRBD2. The V gene end was trimmed by 4 bases and the J gene end by 2 bases; junction bases not matched to a gene: 5. Per germline, CDR1 SGHAT and CDR2 FQNNGV. This CDR3 is built from 16 residues.

The chain couples TRBV11-2 to TRBJ2-7; 8 bases map to TRBD2. Germline CDR1 reads SGHAT; CDR2 reads FQNNGV. With V trimmed by 0 bases and J by 0 bases, 4 bases remained unmatched. The CDR3 spans 16 residues. CDR3 in DNA: TGTGCCAGCAGCTTAGATAGCGGGGAAGGCTCCTACGAGCAGTACTTC. This codes for CASSLDSGEGSYEQYF.

This chain connects TRBV10-3 to TRBJ2-2; the D gene is possibly TRBD1 (5 bases). Trimming shortened V by 2 bases and J by 4 bases, and 17 bases separated the two germline ends. The CDR3 spans 17 residues. Germline CDR1 ENHRY, CDR2 SYGVKD. The CDR3 nucleotides read TGTGCCATCAGTGAGCAGGGCACCACTCTTTCCACCGGGGAGCTGTTTTTT. This codes for CAISEQGTTLSTGELFF.

Only a few counts were recorded for this clonotype. The rearrangement joins TRBV9 to TRBJ2-1; 11 bases agree with TRBD2. This CDR3 has 17 residues. Unmatched junction bases numbered 4, after V lost 0 bases and J lost 2 bases. CDR1 is SGDLS, CDR2 YYNGEE, per germline. DNA of the CDR3: TGTGCCAGCAGCGTAGGGGGTAGCGGGGGGGCCTACAATGAGCAGTTCTTC. Translated: CASSVGGSGGAYNEQFF.

The V call is TRBV20-1, the J call TRBJ1-2; possible D gene TRBD1, 6 bases. Germline assignment: CDR1 DFQATT and CDR2 SNEGSKA (reference sequence). The CDR3 has 13 amino acids. V was pared by 6 bases and J by 5 bases, with 16 bases between. In DNA form, the CDR3 reads TGCAGTGCGGAGAATAGGGGGGCATATGGCTACACCTTC. Its translation: CSAENRGAYGYTF.

Only a few counts were recorded for this clonotype. The rearrangement uses TRBV5-1 and TRBJ1-6, with no clear D. Germline values: CDR1 SGHRS, CDR2 YFSETQ. The CDR3 has 14 residues. With 0 bases removed from V and 8 bases from J, the gap between germline ends came to 9 bases. CDR3 loop: CASSLVAADSPLHF. The CDR3, as DNA: TGCGCCAGCAGCTTGGTGGCGGCGGATTCACCCCTCCACTTT. The variable domain in full, completed from reference TRBV5-1 and TRBJ1-6, reads KAGVTQTPRYLIKTRGQQVTLSCSPISGHRSVSWYQQTPGQGLQFLFEYFSETQRNKGNFPGRFSGRQFSNSRSEMNVSTLELGDSALYLCASSLVAADSPLHFGNGTRLTVT.

This clonotype appeared once. The chain couples TRBV6-1 to TRBJ1-2; no reliable D call. V dropped 2 bases and J dropped 2 bases, with 24 bases sitting between them. The germline V gene has CDR1 MNHNS and CDR2 SASEGT. This CDR3 has 19 amino acids. The CDR3 bases are TGTGCCAGCAGTGAAATGGAGGGTACCCAATATTCAGAGAACTATGGCTACACCTTC. Protein sequence: CASSEMEGTQYSENYGYTF.

This clonotype was counted only a few times. V is TRBV7-8 and J is TRBJ2-1; TRBD1 matches at 7 bases. This CDR3 has 15 amino acids. The germline gives CDR1 SGHVS, CDR2 FQNEAQ. V was pared by 8 bases and J by 8 bases, with 15 bases of the junction left unmatched. CDR3 in DNA: TGTGCCAGCGTACCAGACAGGGTCAGGTGGGATGAGCAGTTCTTC. Its translation: CASVPDRVRWDEQFF.

The chain uses TRBV5-1 and TRBJ2-1, with D perhaps TRBD1 (6 bases). The germline V gene encodes CDR1 SGHRS and CDR2 YFSETQ. CDR3 length: 16 amino acids. V gave up 5 bases and J gave up 5 bases, with 20 bases separating them. CDR3 loop: CASRGQPQLGHNEQFF. The CDR3 DNA reads as TGCGCCAGCAGAGGACAGCCGCAATTGGGCCACAATGAGCAGTTCTTC.

In its sample, this clonotype was seen a few times. This chain uses TRBV11-1 with TRBJ2-1; either TRBD1 or TRBD2 may supply D (5 bases each). V was shortened by 5 bases and J by 3 bases, with 14 bases between the two germline ends. Germline V CDR1 and CDR2: SGHAT, FQDESV (reference sequence). The CDR3 runs 15 residues. The CDR3 is CASSKDRGDYNEQFF. The CDR3 DNA sequence: TGTGCCAGCAGCAAAGACCGAGGGGACTACAATGAGCAGTTCTTC.

This clonotype was seen more than once but under ten times. The chain carries TRBV5-1 and TRBJ2-1; 8 bases are a match to TRBD2. The V segment lost 7 bases and the J segment 4 bases; nucleotides outside the gene matches: 13. The length of the CDR3 is 16 residues. The germline CDR1 and CDR2 sequences are SGHRS and YFSETQ. The CDR3 nucleotides read TGCGCCAGCGTCAAAGTAGCGGGGAATGTTTACAATGAGCAGTTCTTC. Its protein is CASVKVAGNVYNEQFF.